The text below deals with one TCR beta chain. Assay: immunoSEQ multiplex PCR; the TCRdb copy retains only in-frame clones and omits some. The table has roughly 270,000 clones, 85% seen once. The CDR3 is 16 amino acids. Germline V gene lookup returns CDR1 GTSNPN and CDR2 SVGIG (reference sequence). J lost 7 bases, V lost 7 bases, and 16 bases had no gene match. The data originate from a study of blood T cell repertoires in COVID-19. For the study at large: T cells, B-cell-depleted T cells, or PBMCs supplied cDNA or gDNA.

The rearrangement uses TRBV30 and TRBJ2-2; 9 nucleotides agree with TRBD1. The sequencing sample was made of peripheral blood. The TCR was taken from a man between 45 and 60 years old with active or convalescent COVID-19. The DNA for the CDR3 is TGTGCCTCCTTCCTCGGACAGGGGATTCTCGTCGGGGAGCTGTTTTTT. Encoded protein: CASFLGQGILVGELFF.